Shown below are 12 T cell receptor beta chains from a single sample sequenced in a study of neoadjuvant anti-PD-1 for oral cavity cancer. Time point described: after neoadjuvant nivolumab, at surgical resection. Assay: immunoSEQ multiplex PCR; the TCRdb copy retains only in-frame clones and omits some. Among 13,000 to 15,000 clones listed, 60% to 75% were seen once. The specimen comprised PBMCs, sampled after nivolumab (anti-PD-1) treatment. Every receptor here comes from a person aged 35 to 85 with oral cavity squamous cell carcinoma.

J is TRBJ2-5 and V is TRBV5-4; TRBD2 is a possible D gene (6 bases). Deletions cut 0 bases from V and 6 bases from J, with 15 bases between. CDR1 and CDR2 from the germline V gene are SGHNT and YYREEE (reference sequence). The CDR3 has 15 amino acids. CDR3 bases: TGTGCCAGCAGCTTGGGACGTGTCGGGAGTAAGACCCAGTACTTC. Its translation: CASSLGRVGSKTQYF.

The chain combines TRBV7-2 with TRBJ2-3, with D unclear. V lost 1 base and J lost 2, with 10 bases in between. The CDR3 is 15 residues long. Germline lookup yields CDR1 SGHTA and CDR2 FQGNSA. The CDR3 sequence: CASSLVGSTTDTQYF. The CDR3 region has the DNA TGTGCCAGCAGCTTAGTGGGCAGCACCACAGATACGCAGTATTTT. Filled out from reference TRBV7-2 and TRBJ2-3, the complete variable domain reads GAGVSQSPSNKVTEKGKDVELRCDPISGHTALYWYRQSLGQGLEFLIYFQGNSAPDKSGLPSDRFSAERTGGSVSTLTIQRTQQEDSAVYLCASSLVGSTTDTQYFGPGTRLTVL.

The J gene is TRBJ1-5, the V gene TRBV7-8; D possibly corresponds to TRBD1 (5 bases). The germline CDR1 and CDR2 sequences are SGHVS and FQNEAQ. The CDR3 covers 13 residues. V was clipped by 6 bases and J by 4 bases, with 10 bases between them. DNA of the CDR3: TGTGCCAGCAGGCAGGGCACTAATCAGCCCCAGCATTTT. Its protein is CASRQGTNQPQHF. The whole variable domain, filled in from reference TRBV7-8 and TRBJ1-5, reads GAGVSQSPRYKVAKRGQDVALRCDPISGHVSLFWYQQALGQGPEFLTYFQNEAQLDKSGLPSDRFFAERPEGSVSTLKIQRTQQEDSAVYLCASRQGTNQPQHFGDGTRLSIL.

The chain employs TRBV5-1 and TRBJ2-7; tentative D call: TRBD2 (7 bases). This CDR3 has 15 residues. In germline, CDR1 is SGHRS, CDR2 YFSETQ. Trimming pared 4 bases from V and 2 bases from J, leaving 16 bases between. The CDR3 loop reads CASSPGGSVTYEQYF. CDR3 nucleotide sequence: TGCGCCAGCAGCCCGGGGGGCTCAGTAACCTACGAGCAGTACTTC.

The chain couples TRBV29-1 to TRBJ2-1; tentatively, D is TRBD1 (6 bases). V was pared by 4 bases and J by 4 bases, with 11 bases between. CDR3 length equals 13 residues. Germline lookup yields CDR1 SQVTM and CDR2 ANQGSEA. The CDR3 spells CSVAGVVYNEQFF. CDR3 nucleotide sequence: TGCAGCGTTGCAGGGGTGGTATACAATGAGCAGTTCTTC.

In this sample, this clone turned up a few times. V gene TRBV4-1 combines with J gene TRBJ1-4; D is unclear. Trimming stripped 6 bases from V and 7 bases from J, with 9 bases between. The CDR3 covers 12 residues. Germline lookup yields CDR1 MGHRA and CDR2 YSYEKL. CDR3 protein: CASRRAGEKLFF. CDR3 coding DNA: TGCGCCAGCAGACGGGCTGGTGAAAAACTGTTTTTT.

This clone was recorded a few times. In DNA, the CDR3 is TGTGCCAGCAGCTTAGATACCCAAGAGACCCAGTACTTC. Residues: CASSLDTQETQYF. The gene calls are TRBV7-9 and TRBJ2-5; D is uncertain. Germline V gives CDR1 SEHNR, CDR2 FQNEAQ (reference sequence). This CDR3 spans 13 amino acids. With 1 base removed from V and 1 base from J, the gap between germline ends came to 4 bases.

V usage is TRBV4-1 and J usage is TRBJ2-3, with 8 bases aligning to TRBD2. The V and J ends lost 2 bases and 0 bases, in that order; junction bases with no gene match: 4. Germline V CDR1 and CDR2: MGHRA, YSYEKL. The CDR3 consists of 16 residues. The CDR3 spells CASSQNPSGSTDTQYF. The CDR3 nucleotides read TGCGCCAGCAGCCAAAACCCTAGCGGGAGCACAGATACGCAGTATTTT.

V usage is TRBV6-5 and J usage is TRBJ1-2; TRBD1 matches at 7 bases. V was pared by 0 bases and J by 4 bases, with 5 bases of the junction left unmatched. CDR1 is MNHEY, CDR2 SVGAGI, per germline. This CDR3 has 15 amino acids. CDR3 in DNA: TGTGCCAGCAGTTACTCAGGGGGCGTAGGCTATGGCTACACCTTC. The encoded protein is CASSYSGGVGYGYTF.

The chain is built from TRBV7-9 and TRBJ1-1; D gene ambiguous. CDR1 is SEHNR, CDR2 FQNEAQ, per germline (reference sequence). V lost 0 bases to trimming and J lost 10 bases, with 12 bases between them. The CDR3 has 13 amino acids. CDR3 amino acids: CASSLAERNGAFF. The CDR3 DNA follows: TGTGCCAGCAGCTTAGCGGAGAGAAACGGAGCTTTCTTT.

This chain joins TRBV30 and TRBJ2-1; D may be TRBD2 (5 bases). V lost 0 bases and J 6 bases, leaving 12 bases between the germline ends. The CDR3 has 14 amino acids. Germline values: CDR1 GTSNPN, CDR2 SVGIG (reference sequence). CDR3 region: CAWSVSSGFNEQFF. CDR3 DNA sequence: TGTGCCTGGAGTGTATCTTCGGGATTCAATGAGCAGTTCTTC.

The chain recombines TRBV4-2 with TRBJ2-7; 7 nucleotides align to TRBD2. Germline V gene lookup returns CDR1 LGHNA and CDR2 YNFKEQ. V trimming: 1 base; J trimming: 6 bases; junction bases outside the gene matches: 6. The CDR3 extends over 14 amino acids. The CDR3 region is CASSQAASGGEQYF. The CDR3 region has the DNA TGTGCCAGCAGCCAAGCCGCTAGCGGAGGCGAGCAGTACTTC.